This T cell receptor (beta chain) was profiled in a study of blood T cell repertoires in COVID-19. About the research overall: The origin of the acute and convalescent COVID-19 samples was the United States, Italy and Spain.

CDR3 length: 15 residues. In germline, CDR1 is LGHNA, CDR2 YNFKEQ. The V gene lost 3 bases and the J gene lost 4 bases, with 14 bases spanning the gap. In the original analysis: The assay estimated nucleated cells by amplifying reference gene primers. The method was immunoSEQ multiplex PCR; TCRdb's version includes in-frame clones alone and lacks a portion of them. The D gene and trimming were derived from the DNA, and the V and J assignments and clone size from that table. The data contain 150,000 to 200,000 clones, around 76% of them seen just once; the ten biggest clones take up roughly a sixth. Clinical history as reported by participants underpinned cohort assignment.

V is TRBV4-2 and J is TRBJ2-3; D may be TRBD2 (6 bases). The clonotype was recovered from a woman aged 45-65 years with acute COVID-19. Source material: PBMCs or T cells enriched from blood (not recorded which). In nucleotides, the CDR3 is TGTGCCAGCAGCCATGGGGAGGAGGGTGCAGATACGCAGTATTTT. This codes for CASSHGEEGADTQYF.